The next 29 T cell receptor beta chains were all read from a single sample in a study of shared clonotypes between healthy human individuals. Measured with immunoSEQ multiplex PCR; TCRdb has only the in-frame clones, and not every one. The sample lists about 1.5 million clones, 96% occurring once. The material sequenced was naive CD4+ T cells sorted from blood. Subset denoted: CD45RA+ positively selected. All receptors come from a man aged 30-40 years in good health.

The gene calls are TRBV29-1 and TRBJ2-5, with D maybe TRBD2 (5 bases). The CDR3 loop spans 13 amino acids. CDR1 and CDR2 (germline): SQVTM, ANQGSEA. V was cut by 3 bases and J by 5 bases, with 13 bases left in between. The CDR3 here is CSVDTGVGETQYF. The CDR3 DNA follows: TGCAGCGTTGATACCGGGGTGGGGGAGACCCAGTACTTC.

Notes on this clone: Other DNA sequences of this sample code for an identical CDR3. This chain connects TRBV18 to TRBJ1-2; 9 bases map to TRBD1. CDR1 KGHSH and CDR2 LQKENI come from the germline V gene. The CDR3 spans 14 residues. Trimming cost V 2 bases and J 4 bases; bases outside gene matches: 2. The CDR3 coding sequence is TGTGCCAGCTCACCAGGGACAGGGAGCTATGGCTACACCTTC. This codes for CASSPGTGSYGYTF.

In regard to this clone: An end of the junction differs from the germline gene, which may be a read error. The chain joins TRBV25-1 to TRBJ2-5; possible D gene TRBD1, 5 bases. Germline V gene lookup returns CDR1 MGHDK and CDR2 SYGVNS. The CDR3 covers 16 residues. This CDR3 is CTSSEYVTAHQETQYF. CDR3 DNA sequence: TGTACCAGCAGTGAATATGTGACAGCCCACCAAGAGACCCAGTACTTC.

The chain is built from TRBV7-9 and TRBJ2-3; TRBD1 aligns across 9 bases. The V gene end was trimmed by 10 bases and the J gene end by 4 bases; junction bases not matched to a gene: 6. CDR3 length equals 13 residues. Per the germline V gene, CDR1 is SEHNR and CDR2 is FQNEAQ (reference sequence). Written as DNA, the CDR3 is TGTGCCATTCAAACAGGGGGCGCAGATACGCAGTATTTT. Protein sequence: CAIQTGGADTQYF.

The rearrangement links TRBV9 to TRBJ2-1; the match to TRBD1 covers 9 bases. This CDR3 region has 16 residues. CDR1 and CDR2 from the germline V gene are SGDLS and YYNGEE. J was trimmed by 10 bases and V by 3 bases; bases with no gene match: 14. This CDR3 is CASSGRTGQGLGEQFF. Written as DNA, the CDR3 is TGTGCCAGCAGCGGTAGGACGGGACAGGGATTGGGGGAGCAGTTCTTC.

V and J are TRBV4-2 and TRBJ2-7; D not resolved. Trimming took 2 bases from V and 6 from J, leaving 5 bases between them. The germline CDR1 and CDR2 sequences are LGHNA and YNFKEQ. The CDR3 runs 11 residues. CDR3 region: CASSQSSEQYF. CDR3 DNA sequence: TGTGCCAGCAGCCAAAGTAGCGAGCAGTACTTC.

The V gene is TRBV21-1, the J gene TRBJ2-3; the table's D call TRBD2 went unverified against the DNA. TRBV21-1 is described as a pseudogene. The CDR3 contains 19 residues. The CDR3 DNA is TGTGCCAGCAGCAAGACTCCGAGCGGGAGGGTCGGTAGCACAGATACGCAGTATTTT. As protein: CASSKTPSGRVGSTDTQYF.

This chain connects TRBV2 to TRBJ2-3; D is tentatively TRBD1 or TRBD2 (5 bases each). Germline V gives CDR1 SNHLY, CDR2 FYNNEI. V was cut by 7 bases and J by 10 bases, with 18 bases left in between. This CDR3 has 13 amino acids. CDR3 amino acids: CASKGSERSAQYF. The CDR3 DNA reads as TGTGCCAGCAAGGGGAGCGAGAGGTCGGCGCAGTATTTT.

The rearrangement links TRBV7-9 to TRBJ1-5; no clear D gene. CDR3 length: 12 amino acids. V was cut by 5 bases and J by 5 bases, with 7 bases left in between. Germline-derived CDR1 and CDR2 are SEHNR and FQNEAQ (reference sequence). CDR3 DNA: TGTGCCAGCAGCCGGCGCGATCAGCCCCAGCATTTT. Translated: CASSRRDQPQHF.

The genes are TRBV6-5 and TRBJ2-2, with 7 bases fitting TRBD1. Germline loops: CDR1 MNHEY, CDR2 SVGAGI. V trimming: 7 bases; J trimming: 5 bases; junction bases outside the gene matches: 7. This CDR3 region has 14 residues. The CDR3 DNA reads as TGTGCCAGCACGACAGGGATTGGGACCGGGGAGCTGTTTTTT. This codes for CASTTGIGTGELFF.

This sequence joins TRBV5-1 and TRBJ2-2, with TRBD2 matching 15 bases. CDR1 and CDR2 from the germline V gene are SGHRS and YFSETQ. V shed 7 bases and J 6 bases; nucleotides not matched to a gene: 19. This CDR3 contains 20 residues. The CDR3 region is CASANQWTSGRATFPGELFF. As DNA, the CDR3 is TGCGCCAGCGCTAATCAGTGGACTAGCGGGAGGGCCACGTTTCCCGGGGAGCTGTTTTTT.

The gene calls are TRBV7-2 and TRBJ2-7; the match to TRBD1 covers 9 bases. The germline gives CDR1 SGHTA, CDR2 FQGNSA. The CDR3 length is 14 residues. V was clipped by 5 bases and J by 7 bases; unmatched bases: 9. The CDR3 here is CASSTQGALGEQYF. CDR3 DNA sequence: TGTGCCAGCAGCACACAGGGGGCGTTGGGTGAGCAGTACTTC.

The rearrangement uses TRBV10-1 and TRBJ2-1; TRBD2 aligns across 8 bases. Trimming removed 3 bases from V and 4 bases from J; junction bases left unmatched: 8. The CDR3 sequence is 16 residues long. CDR1 WNHNN and CDR2 SYGVQD come from the germline V gene (reference sequence). The CDR3, as DNA: TGCGCCAGCAGTGACTCGTCAGCGGGGGCATACAATGAGCAGTTCTTC. It is translated as CASSDSSAGAYNEQFF.

The chain recombines TRBV2 with TRBJ2-5; 11 bases match TRBD2. J was trimmed by 5 bases and V by 6 bases; bases with no gene match: 2. This CDR3 contains 13 residues. Germline CDR1 reads SNHLY; CDR2 reads FYNNEI. CDR3 protein: CASRGLAGETQYF. The CDR3 nucleotides are TGTGCCAGCAGAGGACTAGCGGGTGAGACCCAGTACTTC.

This CDR3 is CASSFRDQTDTQYF. The CDR3 nucleotides read TGTGCCAGCAGTTTTAGGGACCAGACAGATACGCAGTATTTT. This chain joins TRBV28 and TRBJ2-3, with D possibly being TRBD1 or TRBD2 (5 bases each). The germline V and J ends were trimmed by 3 bases and 3 bases, with 10 bases remaining between them. The CDR3 runs to 14 residues. Germline lookup yields CDR1 MDHEN and CDR2 SYDVKM.

The V call is TRBV7-8, the J call TRBJ2-7; 7 positions match TRBD2. This CDR3 is 16 amino acids long. Trimming removed 1 base from V and 4 bases from J; junction bases left unmatched: 10. Looked up from germline, CDR1 is SGHVS and CDR2 is FQNEAQ. The DNA for the CDR3 is TGTGCCAGCAGCTTAGGGAGGGACTACTCCTCTTACGAGCAGTACTTC. Its translation is CASSLGRDYSSYEQYF. The full variable domain, with the rest looked up from reference TRBV7-8 and TRBJ2-7, is GAGVSQSPRYKVAKRGQDVALRCDPISGHVSLFWYQQALGQGPEFLTYFQNEAQLDKSGLPSDRFFAERPEGSVSTLKIQRTQQEDSAVYLCASSLGRDYSSYEQYFGPGTRLTVT.

In this sample, this clone turned up a few times. The chain recombines TRBV6-1 with TRBJ1-1; TRBD1 matches at 9 bases. Looked up from germline, CDR1 is MNHNS and CDR2 is SASEGT. The CDR3 is made up of 14 amino acids. V shed 6 bases and J 1 base; nucleotides not matched to a gene: 3. The CDR3 DNA is TGTGCCAGCAGGGGGACAGGGACGAACACTGAAGCTTTCTTT. It translates to CASRGTGTNTEAFF.

This clone appeared once. CDR3 bases: TGTGCCAGCAGTCCGGCAGGATTGAGGGCCAACGTCCTGACTTTC. It encodes CASSPAGLRANVLTF. The rearrangement joins TRBV9 to TRBJ2-6; the D is unclear. Trimming shortened V by 5 bases and J by 5 bases, and 14 bases separated the two germline ends. The CDR3 consists of 15 residues. Germline lookup yields CDR1 SGDLS and CDR2 YYNGEE.

V and J are TRBV5-5 and TRBJ1-6, with TRBD1 matching over 7 bases. The CDR3 has 16 residues. CDR1 and CDR2 (germline): SGHKS, YYEKEE (reference sequence). Trimming took 3 bases from V and 4 from J; bases not matched to a gene: 7. CDR3 bases: TGTGCCAGCAGCTCAATTGGACAGGAATATAATTCACCCCTCCACTTT. Protein: CASSSIGQEYNSPLHF.

The V gene is TRBV29-1, the J gene TRBJ2-1, with TRBD2 matching over 13 bases. After removal of 7 bases from V and 0 bases from J, the junction contained 9 bases not matched to a gene. The CDR3 loop spans 17 amino acids. CDR1 and CDR2 from the germline V gene are SQVTM and ANQGSEA. CDR3 nucleotide sequence: TGCAGCGCCCGGACTAGCGGGAGAACTAGCTCCTACAATGAGCAGTTCTTC. Translating gives CSARTSGRTSSYNEQFF.

The rearrangement joins TRBV19 to TRBJ1-2; a possible D gene is TRBD1 (6 bases). V was clipped by 7 bases and J by 0 bases, with 15 bases between them. CDR1 and CDR2 (germline): LNHDA, SQIVND (reference sequence). This CDR3 region has 15 residues. CDR3 sequence reads: CASISTGTTNYGYTF. The DNA for the CDR3 is TGTGCCAGTATCAGCACAGGGACGACTAACTATGGCTACACCTTC.

This chain connects TRBV5-4 to TRBJ2-1; TRBD2 agrees at 8 bases. The trim removed 4 bases at V and 2 bases at J, leaving 14 bases unmatched. From germline, CDR1 is SGHNT and CDR2 YYREEE (reference sequence). The CDR3 loop spans 18 amino acids. The CDR3 loop reads CASSRGTTLAGAYNEQFF. The CDR3 region has the DNA TGTGCCAGCAGCCGTGGGACAACCCTAGCGGGCGCCTACAATGAGCAGTTCTTC.

The chain has TRBV6-6 and TRBJ2-7; TRBD2 matches at 9 bases. V lost 7 bases to trimming and J lost 0 bases; unmatched junction nucleotides: 4. This CDR3 has 14 residues. Germline assignment: CDR1 MNHNY and CDR2 SVGAGI (reference sequence). The DNA of the CDR3 is TGTGCCAGCAAAGGACTAGCGCTCTCCTACGAGCAGTACTTC. Protein sequence: CASKGLALSYEQYF.

This clone has only one observation. This chain uses TRBV10-3 with TRBJ2-2; D remains ambiguous. This CDR3 is 14 amino acids long. The germline CDR1 and CDR2 sequences are ENHRY and SYGVKD. Trimming removed 7 bases from V and 0 bases from J, with 9 bases in between. The DNA of the CDR3 is TGTGCCATCACCTGGACCACGAACACCGGGGAGCTGTTTTTT. Its protein product is CAITWTTNTGELFF.

The CDR3 sequence: CASSSRQGRTTDTQYF. CDR3 DNA: TGTGCCAGCAGCTCGCGACAGGGGCGTACCACAGATACGCAGTATTTT. The chain links TRBV5-6 to TRBJ2-3, with 8 bases fitting TRBD1. There are 16 residues in the CDR3. Germline V gene lookup returns CDR1 SGHDT and CDR2 YYEEEE. Trimming cost V 3 bases and J 2 bases; bases outside gene matches: 8.

This chain links TRBV7-9 with TRBJ2-5; 7 bases agree with TRBD2. V shed 5 bases, J shed 5 bases, and the junction held 11 bases outside the gene matches. CDR1 is SEHNR, CDR2 FQNEAQ, per germline (reference sequence). The CDR3 totals 15 residues. CDR3 in DNA: TGTGCCAGCAGCCTGGGCCTTCGGGAGGAGGAGACCCAGTACTTC. Protein sequence: CASSLGLREEETQYF.

The chain recombines TRBV13 with TRBJ2-1, with 9 bases identical to TRBD2. After removal of 5 bases from V and 0 bases from J, the junction contained 11 bases not matched to a gene. Germline V lookup: CDR1 PRHDT, CDR2 FYEKMQ (reference sequence). The CDR3 loop spans 18 amino acids. Written as DNA, the CDR3 is TGTGCCAGCAGCATAATATTTCTAGCGGGGAGCTCCTACAATGAGCAGTTCTTC. It specifies CASSIIFLAGSSYNEQFF.

This clone showed up just once. The J gene is TRBJ2-7, the V gene TRBV6-5; TRBD2 matches at 7 bases. Germline-derived CDR1 and CDR2 are MNHEY and SVGAGI. CDR3 length equals 14 residues. The trim removed 2 bases at V and 4 bases at J, leaving 5 bases unmatched. CDR3 in DNA: TGTGCCAGCAGTTACGCGGGAGCGCTATACGAGCAGTACTTC. It encodes CASSYAGALYEQYF.

About this clone itself: The sample contains more than one DNA sequence encoding this CDR3. The chain's CDR3 is CASSLGQQETQYF. In nucleotides, the CDR3 is TGTGCCAGCAGCTTAGGACAGCAAGAGACCCAGTACTTC. The chain recombines TRBV11-2 with TRBJ2-5, with a tentative D call TRBD1 (5 bases). Germline-derived CDR1 and CDR2 are SGHAT and FQNNGV. Trimming removed 1 base from V and 2 bases from J, with 5 bases in between. The CDR3 runs 13 residues.